The 16 T cell receptor beta chains reported below all come from one sample, sequenced in a study of shared clonotypes between healthy human individuals. Terminally differentiated effector memory CD45RA+ cells were left out of the naive CD8 fraction, which was CD45RO-negative and positively selected for CCR7. The data were produced by immunoSEQ multiplex PCR, yet TCRdb's version contains in-frame clones alone and is incomplete. The sample carries around 2,000,000 clones, approximately 94% recorded once. Source material: naive CD8+ T cells from PBMCs. These receptors were taken from a man aged 18 to 29 in good health. Some clones in this sample may be carry-over from other donors' samples.

In regard to this clone: The identical CDR3 is also encoded by other nucleotide sequences in the sample. The J gene is TRBJ1-1, the V gene TRBV27; possibly TRBD1 for D (6 bases). Between the trimmed V and J ends, which lost 3 bases and 5 bases, there was a span of 10 bases. There are 13 residues in the CDR3. Germline V gives CDR1 MNHEY, CDR2 SMNVEV (reference sequence). This CDR3 reads CASSLGGATEAFF. CDR3 nucleotide sequence: TGTGCCAGCAGTTTGGGGGGGGCAACTGAAGCTTTCTTT.

This rearrangement joins TRBV14 to TRBJ2-3; TRBD2 matches at 10 bases. The V and J ends lost 0 bases and 3 bases, in that order; junction bases with no gene match: 6. The CDR3 is 17 residues long. The germline gives CDR1 SGHDN, CDR2 FVKESK. The CDR3 is CASSQDEASGRTDTQYF. The CDR3 bases are TGTGCCAGCAGCCAAGATGAGGCTAGCGGGAGAACAGATACGCAGTATTTT.

V and J are TRBV4-1 and TRBJ2-1; 8 bases line up with TRBD1. Germline V lookup: CDR1 MGHRA, CDR2 YSYEKL. The CDR3 runs 15 residues. Losses at the gene ends were 3 bases for V and 7 bases for J; bases not matched to a gene: 8. CDR3 sequence (DNA): TGCGCCAGCAGCCACGAAAGGACAGGGTCGAATGAGCAGTTCTTC. Residues: CASSHERTGSNEQFF.

The V call is TRBV7-2, the J call TRBJ2-1; 7 bases line up with TRBD1. The germline CDR1 and CDR2 sequences are SGHTA and FQGNSA. This CDR3 contains 16 residues. Germline trimming cut 5 bases from V and 4 bases from J; bases unmatched to any gene: 11. CDR3: CASSPRDSPQYNEQFF. The CDR3 nucleotides read TGTGCCAGCAGCCCCCGGGACAGCCCACAGTACAATGAGCAGTTCTTC.

The chain has TRBV15 and TRBJ2-2; D gene uncertain. CDR1 is LNHNV, CDR2 YYDKDF, per germline (reference sequence). V gave up 2 bases and J gave up 5 bases, with 6 bases separating them. This CDR3 comprises 13 residues. The CDR3 reads CATSRSRTGELFF. The DNA of the CDR3 is TGTGCCACCAGCAGATCTCGGACCGGGGAGCTGTTTTTT.

The V and J genes are TRBV6-5 and TRBJ1-5; D gene unclear. The CDR3 consists of 14 residues. Germline loops: CDR1 MNHEY, CDR2 SVGAGI. Deletions cut 4 bases from V and 8 bases from J, with 15 bases between. CDR3 region: CASSLALGVEPQHF. The CDR3 region has the DNA TGTGCCAGCAGTTTGGCGCTCGGGGTGGAGCCCCAGCATTTT.

The J gene is TRBJ1-1, the V gene TRBV6-6; D is perhaps TRBD1 (5 bases). The length of the CDR3 is 16 residues. Germline-derived CDR1 and CDR2 are MNHNY and SVGAGI (reference sequence). Between the trimmed V and J ends, which lost 2 bases and 1 base, there was a span of 14 bases. This chain's CDR3 is CASSYPTAPGNTEAFF. The CDR3 coding sequence is TGTGCCAGCAGTTACCCGACAGCCCCTGGGAACACTGAAGCTTTCTTT.

The V gene is TRBV28, the J gene TRBJ1-2, with TRBD1 matching 8 bases. Trimming took 5 bases from V and 4 from J; bases not matched to a gene: 24. The CDR3 is 20 residues long. CDR1 is MDHEN and CDR2 is SYDVKM in the germline V gene. The CDR3: CASSTTRYGTGPILSYGYTF. As DNA, the CDR3 is TGTGCCAGCAGTACCACCCGCTACGGGACAGGCCCAATCCTAAGCTATGGCTACACCTTC.

Points on this clone: Its ends do not fully match the called genes, so a read error is possible. The CDR3 nucleotides read TGTGCCAGCAGTTTATCCTCCGGGCACGGAGTGTCCTTT. Encoded protein: CASSLSSGHGVSF. This chain connects TRBV27 to TRBJ1-1; D uncertain. The CDR3 length is 13 residues. Germline V gene data show CDR1 as MNHEY and CDR2 as SMNVEV (reference sequence).

The CDR3: CASSLVRGRATEAFF. CDR3 DNA sequence: TGTGCCAGCAGCTTGGTTCGGGGCCGGGCCACTGAAGCTTTCTTT. The chain is built from TRBV5-8 and TRBJ1-1, with D perhaps TRBD1 (5 bases). The germline V gene encodes CDR1 SGHTS and CDR2 YDEGEE. V dropped 0 bases and J dropped 4 bases, with 13 bases sitting between them. CDR3 length equals 15 residues.

The chain has TRBV28 and TRBJ1-5; weak D call: TRBD1 (5 bases). Germline loops: CDR1 MDHEN, CDR2 SYDVKM. This CDR3 contains 14 residues. V dropped 5 bases and J dropped 3 bases, with 11 bases sitting between them. CDR3 sequence: CASSEGLVNQPQHF. The DNA for the CDR3 is TGTGCCAGCAGTGAGGGGCTGGTCAATCAGCCCCAGCATTTT.

The chain recombines TRBV5-1 with TRBJ1-1; D is undetermined. The CDR3 totals 16 residues. Germline assignment: CDR1 SGHRS and CDR2 YFSETQ. V was shortened by 0 bases and J by 1 base, with 13 bases between the two germline ends. CDR3: CASSLAGLRENTEAFF. The CDR3, as DNA: TGCGCCAGCAGCTTGGCAGGACTCCGGGAGAACACTGAAGCTTTCTTT.

This clone was seen a handful of times. The V and J genes are TRBV11-2 and TRBJ2-7; no reliable D call. CDR3 length equals 12 residues. In germline, CDR1 is SGHAT, CDR2 FQNNGV. V lost 1 base and J 4 bases, leaving 5 bases between the germline ends. In nucleotides, the CDR3 is TGTGCCAGCAGCTTAGTACGGTACGAGCAGTACTTC. Translating it yields CASSLVRYEQYF. Filled out from reference TRBV11-2 and TRBJ2-7, the complete variable domain reads EAGVAQSPRYKIIEKRQSVAFWCNPISGHATLYWYQQILGQGPKLLIQFQNNGVVDDSQLPKDRFSAERLKGVDSTLKIQPAKLEDSAVYLCASSLVRYEQYFGPGTRLTVT.

To note about this clone: The same CDR3 is also encoded by other DNA sequences in this sample. V gene TRBV7-9 combines with J gene TRBJ2-7, with TRBD1 matching over 8 bases. Germline trimming cut 5 bases from V and 0 bases from J; bases unmatched to any gene: 6. The CDR3 is 15 amino acids. The germline V gene encodes CDR1 SEHNR and CDR2 FQNEAQ (reference sequence). The CDR3 DNA reads TGTGCCAGCAGCAGCCGGGACAGGAGCTCCTACGAGCAGTACTTC. Its protein product is CASSSRDRSSYEQYF.

The chain uses TRBV7-9 and TRBJ1-5; perhaps TRBD1 as D (6 bases). The CDR3 contains 13 residues. Germline CDR1 SEHNR, CDR2 FQNEAQ (reference sequence). V lost 5 bases and J 11 bases, leaving 16 bases between the germline ends. CDR3 sequence: CASSEDRSRSQHF. CDR3 nucleotides: TGTGCCAGCAGCGAGGACAGATCAAGGTCCCAGCATTTT.

This sequence joins TRBV19 and TRBJ2-3, with D possibly matching TRBD1 (6 bases). The ends were cut back, 0 bases at V and 0 bases at J, with 7 bases in the middle. Germline values: CDR1 LNHDA, CDR2 SQIVND (reference sequence). The CDR3 is made up of 15 amino acids. The CDR3 DNA reads as TGTGCCAGTAGTATAGAGACAGGCAGCACAGATACGCAGTATTTT. This sequence encodes CASSIETGSTDTQYF.